This entry describes one TCR beta chain. This record comes from a study of early T cells in non-severe SARS-CoV-2 infection. Study-wide background: With bulk RNA from unsorted whole blood as input, sequencing yielded unpaired chains.

Researchers attached unique molecular identifiers to individual cDNA molecules. MiXCR, run by TCRdb on the 5' RACE reads, gives a single entry per CDR3 protein. This sample carries about 77,000 distinct CDR3 sequences, roughly an eighth of them seen once, and the ten largest clones take 15%. The CDR3 loop spans 15 amino acids. Germline CDR1 is KGHSH and CDR2 is LQKENI. V lost 3 bases and J lost 0, with 10 bases in between. This TCR derives from an adult who was a healthcare worker with PCR-confirmed SARS-CoV-2 infection or an uninfected control (not recorded which). The donor label of this sample is uncertain. The chain couples TRBV18 to TRBJ2-3; D gene unclear. The sample was whole blood, taken at baseline. This CDR3 reads CASSPITRSTDTQYF. CDR3 DNA: TGTGCCAGCTCACCCATCACCCGGAGCACAGATACGCAGTATTTT.